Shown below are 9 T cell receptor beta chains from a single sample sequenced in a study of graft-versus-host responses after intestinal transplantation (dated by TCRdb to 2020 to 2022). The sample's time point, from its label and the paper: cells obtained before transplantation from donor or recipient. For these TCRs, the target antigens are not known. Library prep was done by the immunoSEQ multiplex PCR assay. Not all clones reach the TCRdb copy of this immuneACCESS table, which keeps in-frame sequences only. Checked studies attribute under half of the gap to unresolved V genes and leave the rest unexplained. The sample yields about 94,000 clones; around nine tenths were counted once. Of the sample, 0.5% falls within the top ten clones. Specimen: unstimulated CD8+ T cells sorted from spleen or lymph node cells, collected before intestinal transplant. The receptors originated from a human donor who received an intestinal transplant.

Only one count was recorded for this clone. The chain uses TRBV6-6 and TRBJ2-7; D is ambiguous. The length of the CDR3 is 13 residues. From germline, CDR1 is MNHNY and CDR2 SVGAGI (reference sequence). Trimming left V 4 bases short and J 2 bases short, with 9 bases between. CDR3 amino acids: CASSWNGAYEQYF. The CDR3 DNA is TGTGCCAGCAGTTGGAACGGAGCCTACGAGCAGTACTTC.

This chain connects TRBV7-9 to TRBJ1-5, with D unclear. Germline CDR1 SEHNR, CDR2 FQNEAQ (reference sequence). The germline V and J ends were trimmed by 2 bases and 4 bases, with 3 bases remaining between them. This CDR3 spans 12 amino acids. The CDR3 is CASSLTNQPQHF. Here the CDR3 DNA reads TGTGCCAGCAGCTTAACAAATCAGCCCCAGCATTTT.

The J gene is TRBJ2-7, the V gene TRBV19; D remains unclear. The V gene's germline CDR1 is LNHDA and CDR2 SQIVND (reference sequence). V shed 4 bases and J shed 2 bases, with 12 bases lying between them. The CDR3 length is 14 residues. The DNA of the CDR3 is TGTGCCAGTAGTACAGGCCCAGGCGCCTACGAGCAGTACTTC. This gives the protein CASSTGPGAYEQYF.

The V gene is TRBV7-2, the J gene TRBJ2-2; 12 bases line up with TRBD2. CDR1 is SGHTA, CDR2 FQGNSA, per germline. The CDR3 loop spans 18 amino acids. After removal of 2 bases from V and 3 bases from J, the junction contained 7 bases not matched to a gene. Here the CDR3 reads CASSLRLAGGPYTGELFF. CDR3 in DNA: TGTGCCAGCAGCTTAAGGCTAGCGGGGGGGCCGTACACCGGGGAGCTGTTTTTT. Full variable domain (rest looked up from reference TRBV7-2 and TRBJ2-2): GAGVSQSPSNKVTEKGKDVELRCDPISGHTALYWYRQSLGQGLEFLIYFQGNSAPDKSGLPSDRFSAERTGGSVSTLTIQRTQQEDSAVYLCASSLRLAGGPYTGELFFGEGSRLTVL.

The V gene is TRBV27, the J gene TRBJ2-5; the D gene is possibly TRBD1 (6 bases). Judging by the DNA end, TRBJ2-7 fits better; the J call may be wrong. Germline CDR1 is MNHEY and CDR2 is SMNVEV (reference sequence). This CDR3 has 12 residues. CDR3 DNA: TGTGCCAGCAGTTCGACAGGCTACGAGCAGTACTTC. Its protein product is CASSSTGYEQYF.

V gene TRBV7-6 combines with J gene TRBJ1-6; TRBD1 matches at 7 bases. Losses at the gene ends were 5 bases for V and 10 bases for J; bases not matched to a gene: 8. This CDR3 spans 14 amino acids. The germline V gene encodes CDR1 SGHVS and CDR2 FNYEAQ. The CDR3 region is CASSLRQGGSPLHF. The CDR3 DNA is TGTGCCAGCAGCCTCCGACAGGGAGGCTCACCCCTCCACTTT.

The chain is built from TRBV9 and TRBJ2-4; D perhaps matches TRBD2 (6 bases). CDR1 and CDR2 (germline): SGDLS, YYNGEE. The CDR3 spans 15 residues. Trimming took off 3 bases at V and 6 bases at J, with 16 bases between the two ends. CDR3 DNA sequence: TGTGCCAGCAGCGATCCCCGCGAGGGAGGAAACATTCAGTACTTC. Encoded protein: CASSDPREGGNIQYF.

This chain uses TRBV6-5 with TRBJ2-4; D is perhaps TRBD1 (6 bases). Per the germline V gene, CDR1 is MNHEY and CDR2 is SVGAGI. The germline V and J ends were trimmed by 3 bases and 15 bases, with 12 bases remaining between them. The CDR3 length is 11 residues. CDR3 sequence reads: CASSYEDRRYF. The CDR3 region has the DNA TGTGCCAGCAGTTATGAGGACAGACGGTACTTC.

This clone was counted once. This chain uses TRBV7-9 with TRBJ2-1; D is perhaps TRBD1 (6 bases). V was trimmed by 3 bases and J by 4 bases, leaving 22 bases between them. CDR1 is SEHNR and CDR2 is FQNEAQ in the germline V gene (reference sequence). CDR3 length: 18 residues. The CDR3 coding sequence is TGTGCCAGCAGCTTCTATTCCCCGACAGGTTGGGGATACAATGAGCAGTTCTTC. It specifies CASSFYSPTGWGYNEQFF.